These T cell receptor beta chains were read from a single sample in a study of blood T cell repertoires in COVID-19. Some clones are missing from TCRdb's copy, which holds only in-frame ones; the method was immunoSEQ multiplex PCR. Found here are under 350,000 clones, about 89% of them singletons; the top ten hold less than 3%. Material for sequencing was PBMCs or T cells enriched from blood (not recorded which). The receptors were gathered from a woman younger than 30 who had recovered from COVID-19. Each CDR3 is given with its conserved first and last residue. D genes are given only for firm matches. The size entry is marked missing in some rows and otherwise reads once, few, many or a size class.

J | D | V | size | CDR3 | DNA
TRBJ1-1 | TRBD1 | TRBV4-3 | - | CASSQRTGEAFF | TGCGCCAGCAGTCAGAGGACAGGCGAAGCTTTCTTT
TRBJ2-1 | - | TRBV19 | once | CASTAIWRVTNLSYNEQFF | TGTGCCAGTACCGCCATATGGCGGGTGACCAATCTCTCCTACAATGAGCAGTTCTTC
TRBJ2-5 | - | TRBV5-1 | - | CASTPGPGWEETQYF | TGCGCCAGCACTCCCGGCCCGGGTTGGGAAGAGACCCAGTACTTC
TRBJ1-2 | TRBD1 | TRBV2 | - | CASEETGPSSGYGYTF | TGTGCCAGCGAGGAGACAGGGCCTTCGTCAGGCTATGGCTACACCTTC
TRBJ2-7 | - | TRBV7-6 | - | CASSLEDYSHEQYF | TGTGCCAGCAGCTTAGAGGACTACTCCCACGAGCAGTACTTC
TRBJ1-4 | - | TRBV28 | - | CASSLWATSWTAEKLFF | TGTGCCAGCAGTTTATGGGCCACTTCATGGACAGCTGAAAAACTGTTTTTT
TRBJ1-3 | - | TRBV5-1 | - | CASSVGASSGNTIYF | TGCGCCAGCAGTGTCGGAGCCAGCTCTGGAAACACCATATATTTT
TRBJ2-3 | - | TRBV5-4 | - | CASSIAIADTQYF | TGTGCCAGCAGCATAGCGATCGCAGATACGCAGTATTTT
TRBJ2-3 | - | TRBV7-3 | - | CASSLSADTDTQYF | TGTGCCAGCAGCTTAAGCGCTGACACAGATACGCAGTATTTT
TRBJ1-3 | TRBD1 | TRBV3-1/TRBV3-2 | - | CVSTTGTGFSGNTIYF | TGTGTCAGCACCACGGGGACAGGGTTCTCTGGAAACACCATATATTTT
TRBJ2-1 | TRBD2 | TRBV5-4 | - | CASSSIAGRYNEQFF | TGTGCCAGCAGCTCCATAGCGGGGCGTTACAATGAGCAGTTCTTC
TRBJ2-2 | - | TRBV4-1 | - | CASSQVAGGELFF | TGCGCCAGCAGCCAAGTAGCTGGCGGGGAGCTGTTTTTT
TRBJ2-3 | TRBD2 | TRBV27 | - | CASSLIGGVASAVSDTQYF | TGTGCCAGCAGTCTGATCGGGGGGGTGGCTAGTGCGGTCTCAGATACGCAGTATTTT
TRBJ2-3 | - | TRBV4-1 | - | CASSRQKGRSFTDTQYF | TGCGCCAGCAGCCGCCAAAAGGGGCGTTCTTTCACAGATACGCAGTATTTT
TRBJ1-6 | - | TRBV6-2/TRBV6-3 | - | CASSDARGVINSPLHF | TGTGCCAGCAGTGACGCTCGAGGAGTAATTAATTCACCCCTCCACTTT
TRBJ2-5 | - | TRBV13 | - | CASSLGGGLLAYPRETQYF | TGTGCCAGCAGCTTAGGCGGGGGGCTTCTAGCCTACCCCCGGGAGACCCAGTACTTC
TRBJ2-2 | - | TRBV7-7 | once | CASSSTQENTGELFF | TGTGCCAGCAGCTCGACACAAGAGAACACCGGGGAGCTGTTTTTT
TRBJ2-5 | TRBD1 | TRBV11-2 | - | CASSMDRETQYF | TGTGCCAGCAGCATGGACAGGGAGACCCAGTACTTC
TRBJ2-1 | TRBD1 | TRBV11-1 | - | CASSSGTGVPQWQFF | TGTGCCAGCAGCTCCGGGACAGGGGTCCCCCAGTGGCAGTTCTTC
TRBJ2-7 | - | TRBV7-9 | - | CASSPRGGGSYEQYF | TGTGCCAGCAGCCCCCGGGGAGGGGGCTCCTACGAGCAGTACTTC
TRBJ2-1 | TRBD2 | TRBV5-1 | - | CASSPGTSGREFAYNEQFF | TGCGCCAGCAGCCCTGGGACTAGCGGGAGGGAATTTGCCTACAATGAGCAGTTCTTC
TRBJ1-1 | TRBD1 | TRBV5-5 | - | CASSPQGELSRVNTEAFF | TGTGCCAGCAGCCCACAGGGGGAACTTTCTAGGGTCAACACTGAAGCTTTCTTT
TRBJ1-6 | - | TRBV6-5 | - | CASSWTVFPNSPLHF | TGTGCCAGCAGTTGGACAGTATTCCCTAATTCACCCCTCCACTTT
TRBJ2-3 | - | TRBV4-3 | few | CASSQDSTYSTDTQYF | TGCGCCAGCAGCCAAGACTCTACCTATAGCACAGATACGCAGTATTTT
TRBJ2-5 | - | TRBV5-1 | - | CASSPSARGTQETQYF | TGCGCCAGCAGCCCCTCAGCCCGGGGGACTCAAGAGACCCAGTACTTC
TRBJ2-3 | TRBD2 | TRBV19 | - | CASSTSGRGSDTQYF | TGTGCCAGTAGTACTAGCGGGAGAGGGTCAGATACGCAGTATTTT
TRBJ1-2 | TRBD1 | TRBV4-1 | - | CASSQDPGGRNYGYTF | TGCGCCAGCAGCCAAGATCCAGGGGGTCGGAACTATGGCTACACCTTC
TRBJ1-3 | TRBD1 | TRBV10-1 | - | CASSSPDRSHEISGNTIYF | TGCGCCAGCAGTTCCCCGGACAGGAGCCACGAAATCTCTGGAAACACCATATATTTT
TRBJ1-6 | TRBD1 | TRBV7-2 | - | CASSLAFRGQGYNSPLHF | TGTGCCAGCAGCTTAGCCTTTAGAGGACAGGGGTATAATTCACCCCTCCACTTT
TRBJ2-1 | TRBD2 | TRBV27 | - | CASSLAGTSNEQFF | TGTGCCAGCAGTCTTGCCGGGACTAGCAATGAGCAGTTCTTC
TRBJ1-3 | - | TRBV6-6 | - | CASSGQNSGNTIYF | TGTGCCAGCAGTGGGCAGAATTCTGGAAACACCATATATTTT
TRBJ2-3 | TRBD2 | TRBV2 | - | CASSEGVGLAQYF | TGTGCCAGCAGTGAAGGAGTAGGACTAGCGCAGTATTTT
TRBJ1-2 | TRBD1 | TRBV29-1 | once | CSVSDRVGGYTF | TGCAGCGTATCCGACAGGGTAGGAGGCTACACCTTC
TRBJ2-2 | - | TRBV28 | - | CASSLGPRGTGELFF | TGTGCCAGCAGTTTGGGCCCCCGAGGGACCGGGGAGCTGTTTTTT
TRBJ2-1 | - | TRBV5-1 | - | CASSFLGATESYNEQFF | TGCGCCAGCAGCTTCTTGGGGGCCACAGAATCCTACAATGAGCAGTTCTTC
TRBJ1-2 | - | TRBV6-5 | - | CASSYPQDHYGYTF | TGTGCCAGCAGTTACCCCCAGGATCACTATGGCTACACCTTC
TRBJ2-1 | - | TRBV3-1/TRBV3-2 | few | CASSQSFGRGPGGNEQFF | TGTGCCAGCAGCCAAAGCTTTGGGCGGGGGCCCGGGGGCAATGAGCAGTTCTTC
TRBJ1-2 | TRBD1 | TRBV19 | - | CASSPGQGFPNYGYTF | TGTGCCAGTAGTCCGGGACAGGGGTTTCCTAACTATGGCTACACCTTC
TRBJ2-2 | TRBD1 | TRBV13 | once | CASSLDEGAFTGELFF | TGTGCCAGCAGCTTAGACGAGGGGGCGTTCACCGGGGAGCTGTTTTTT
TRBJ2-1 | - | TRBV5-1 | once | CASSSNNEQFF | TGCGCCAGCAGCTCAAACAACGAGCAGTTCTTC
TRBJ1-2 | - | TRBV3-1/TRBV3-2 | - | CASSQGGIGYTF | TGTGCCAGCAGCCAAGGAGGGATCGGCTACACCTTC
TRBJ2-1 | - | TRBV6-2/TRBV6-3 | once | CASSYSGGGGRNEQFF | TGTGCCAGCAGTTACTCGGGCGGGGGCGGTAGGAATGAGCAGTTCTTC